Described below is a single TCR beta chain sequence and its context. The antigen is unknown. This record belongs to a study of T cell responses to AZD1222 COVID-19 vaccine. Study-wide results and limits: In a largely white British group with more females than males, clonal diversity was possibly underestimated.

Produced via immunoSEQ multiplex PCR; TCRdb's table is partial and in-frame only. The sample consists of around 150,000 clones, 85% to 95% of them appearing once. CDR1 is LNHDA and CDR2 is SQIVND in the germline V gene (reference sequence). There are 14 residues in the CDR3. The J segment lost 9 bases and the V segment lost 7 bases, leaving 6 bases of the junction unmatched. This specimen was peripheral blood, taken on day 0 of AZD1222 vaccination. This sequence was found in an adult in good health. V gene TRBV19 combines with J gene TRBJ1-6, with 10 positions matching TRBD1. The DNA for the CDR3 is TGTGCCAGTACCACGACAGGGGGCAGTTCACCCCTCCACTTT. Its translation: CASTTTGGSSPLHF.